This passage covers 27 T cell receptor beta chains from one sample sequenced in a study of blood T cell repertoires in COVID-19. Sequencing was performed with immunoSEQ multiplex PCR; in TCRdb, only in-frame clones are kept and a portion is missing. The data contain 150,000 to 200,000 clones, 75% to 90% of them seen just once; the ten biggest clones take up 3% to 3.5%. The source material was PBMCs or T cells enriched from blood (not recorded which). These receptors originate from a woman aged 55-69 years who had recovered from COVID-19.

The rearrangement joins TRBV27 to TRBJ2-7, with TRBD1 matching 9 bases. V trimming: 3 bases; J trimming: 2 bases; junction bases outside the gene matches: 2. The CDR3 has 14 residues. Germline V CDR1 and CDR2: MNHEY, SMNVEV (reference sequence). CDR3 nucleotide sequence: TGTGCCAGCAGTTTCAGGACAGGGGCCTACGAGCAGTACTTC. Amino acids: CASSFRTGAYEQYF.

The CDR3 spells CSVRQGGNQPQHF. The DNA for the CDR3 is TGCAGCGTGAGACAGGGGGGGAATCAGCCCCAGCATTTT. The chain combines TRBV29-1 with TRBJ1-5; 9 nucleotides agree with TRBD1. Germline CDR1 is SQVTM and CDR2 is ANQGSEA. The CDR3 spans 13 residues. The ends lost 6 bases at V and 4 bases at J; junction bases unmatched: 4.

By its share, this clone is medium-sized (0.01 to 0.1%). This chain connects TRBV2 to TRBJ1-5, with 7 positions matching TRBD1. Per germline, CDR1 SNHLY and CDR2 FYNNEI. CDR3 length equals 15 residues. Losses at the gene ends were 3 bases for V and 1 base for J; bases not matched to a gene: 3. The CDR3 nucleotides are TGTGCCAGCAGTGACGGGGACAGCAGCAATCAGCCCCAGCATTTT. Translation gives CASSDGDSSNQPQHF. The variable domain in full, completed from reference TRBV2 and TRBJ1-5, reads EPEVTQTPSHQVTQMGQEVILRCVPISNHLYFYWYRQILGQKVEFLVSFYNNEISEKSEIFDDQFSVERPDGSNFTLKIRSTKLEDSAMYFCASSDGDSSNQPQHFGDGTRLSIL.

A single count supports this clone. The chain couples TRBV12-3 or TRBV12-4 to TRBJ1-1; D gene unclear. The CDR3 totals 13 residues. The V gene lost 3 bases and the J gene lost 1 base, with 6 bases spanning the gap. The CDR3 sequence is CASSFEGNTEAFF. The CDR3 bases are TGTGCCAGCAGTTTTGAGGGGAACACTGAAGCTTTCTTT.

The CDR3 coding sequence is TGTGCCTGGAGAGAAACCCAGGGGGCATGGGCTGAAGCTTTCTTT. Protein product: CAWRETQGAWAEAFF. The rearrangement links TRBV30 to TRBJ1-1, with 8 bases that match TRBD1. Germline lookup yields CDR1 GTSNPN and CDR2 SVGIG (reference sequence). The CDR3 totals 15 residues. With 3 bases clipped from V and 6 bases from J, the junction kept 12 bases outside the gene matches.

The rearrangement uses TRBV7-9 and TRBJ1-5; 7 bases are shared with TRBD1. This CDR3 has 18 residues. Germline-derived CDR1 and CDR2 are SEHNR and FQNEAQ (reference sequence). V lost 2 bases, J lost 0 bases, and 10 bases stayed unmatched. As DNA, the CDR3 is TGTGCCAGCAGCTTAAGAGGCAGGGGGGCTGATAGCAATCAGCCCCAGCATTTT. Protein product: CASSLRGRGADSNQPQHF.

This clone is a singleton in its sample. The sample carries other DNA sequences with the same CDR3. This chain connects TRBV2 to TRBJ2-1, with 10 nucleotides matching TRBD2. The trim removed 4 bases at V and 0 bases at J, leaving 3 bases unmatched. CDR1 is SNHLY and CDR2 is FYNNEI in the germline V gene. CDR3 length: 16 residues. The CDR3 nucleotides are TGTGCCAGCAGTGGTAGCGGGGGGAGCTCCTACAATGAGCAGTTCTTC. As protein: CASSGSGGSSYNEQFF.

The sample holds a few counts of this clone. CDR3 residues: CASSENRGGTGELFF. The CDR3 DNA sequence: TGTGCCAGCAGTGAAAACAGGGGGGGAACCGGGGAGCTGTTTTTT. The chain recombines TRBV2 with TRBJ2-2, with TRBD1 as a possible D gene (8 bases). Trimming removed 2 bases at V and 5 bases at J, with 12 bases between. The germline V gene has CDR1 SNHLY and CDR2 FYNNEI. CDR3 size: 15 residues.

The V and J genes are TRBV6-1 and TRBJ1-1; tentatively, D is TRBD1 (6 bases). Trimming removed 2 bases from V and 0 bases from J, with 10 bases in between. The CDR3 is 15 residues long. The germline CDR1 and CDR2 sequences are MNHNS and SASEGT. The CDR3 region has the DNA TGTGCCAGCAGTGAAATAACAGGGATGAACACTGAAGCTTTCTTT. It encodes CASSEITGMNTEAFF.

The chain uses TRBV6-5 and TRBJ2-2; a weak D match, TRBD1 (5 bases). Trimming stripped 7 bases from V and 0 bases from J, with 9 bases between. The CDR3 contains 14 residues. Germline lookup yields CDR1 MNHEY and CDR2 SVGAGI. Here the CDR3 reads CASTDRSNTGELFF. The CDR3 nucleotides read TGTGCCAGCACCGACAGATCGAACACCGGGGAGCTGTTTTTT.

The chain links TRBV28 to TRBJ2-1, with D possibly TRBD2 on 6 matching bases. Trimming took off 6 bases at V and 2 bases at J, with 17 bases between the two ends. There are 16 residues in the CDR3. CDR1 is MDHEN and CDR2 is SYDVKM in the germline V gene. CDR3 residues: CASSTSGTGAYNEQFF. The CDR3 DNA follows: TGTGCCAGCAGCACATCCGGGACGGGAGCCTACAATGAGCAGTTCTTC.

V usage is TRBV7-8 and J usage is TRBJ1-4, with unresolved D. The V gene's germline CDR1 is SGHVS and CDR2 FQNEAQ. This CDR3 is 15 amino acids long. The V gene lost 0 bases and the J gene lost 10 bases, with 15 bases spanning the gap. The CDR3 spells CASSLASVKEGKLFF. CDR3 in DNA: TGTGCCAGCAGCTTAGCGTCGGTCAAAGAGGGAAAACTGTTTTTT.

The chain combines TRBV5-1 with TRBJ1-6; 8 bases agree with TRBD1. The CDR3 totals 15 residues. The junction had 3 bases not matched to a gene; V was cut back by 0 bases and J by 7 bases. Germline CDR1 reads SGHRS; CDR2 reads YFSETQ. The CDR3 DNA sequence: TGCGCCAGCAGCTTGGGCTCAGGGGGCAATTCACCCCTCCACTTT. Translation: CASSLGSGGNSPLHF.

The rearrangement links TRBV10-3 to TRBJ2-1; unclear D gene. V was shortened by 8 bases and J by 7 bases, with 15 bases between the two germline ends. This CDR3 is 13 amino acids long. Germline V gene data show CDR1 as ENHRY and CDR2 as SYGVKD. The CDR3 is CAIGGTVRNEQFF. The CDR3 DNA sequence: TGTGCCATCGGTGGCACGGTGAGGAATGAGCAGTTCTTC.

This chain connects TRBV6-4 to TRBJ1-1, with 9 bases identical to TRBD1. With V trimmed by 0 bases and J by 6 bases, 2 bases remained unmatched. The germline gives CDR1 MRHNA, CDR2 SNTAGT. The length of the CDR3 is 14 residues. The CDR3 bases are TGTGCCAGCAGTGACTCGGACAGGGGCGCTGAAGCTTTCTTT. Its protein is CASSDSDRGAEAFF.

J is TRBJ1-5 and V is TRBV6-5; D not resolved. Per germline, CDR1 MNHEY and CDR2 SVGAGI. With 7 bases removed from V and 0 bases from J, the gap between germline ends came to 7 bases. The CDR3 totals 13 residues. CDR3 protein: CASNLYSNQPQHF. The CDR3 region has the DNA TGTGCCAGCAATCTATATAGCAATCAGCCCCAGCATTTT.

CDR3 in amino acids: CASSQGLAGGYADTQYF. In nucleotides, the CDR3 is TGCGCCAGCAGCCAAGGACTAGCGGGGGGTTACGCAGATACGCAGTATTTT. The chain links TRBV5-1 to TRBJ2-3; 14 bases are a match to TRBD2. The CDR3 runs to 17 residues. Germline CDR1 SGHRS, CDR2 YFSETQ. V lost 4 bases, J lost 4 bases, and 8 bases stayed unmatched.

CDR3 DNA: TGTGCCAGCAGTTCCGTCTCTATACTGGGACAGAACCAAGAGACCCAGTACTTC. It codes for CASSSVSILGQNQETQYF. The chain employs TRBV27 and TRBJ2-5, with 7 bases lining up with TRBD1. CDR1 is MNHEY, CDR2 SMNVEV, per germline (reference sequence). J gave up 0 bases and V 4 bases, and 14 bases lay outside the gene matches. The CDR3 length is 18 residues.

The J gene is TRBJ1-2, the V gene TRBV5-1; D gene uncertain. The CDR3 runs to 13 residues. V lost 0 bases to trimming and J lost 6 bases, with 9 bases between them. Germline CDR1 SGHRS, CDR2 YFSETQ. The CDR3 sequence: CASSLAGFDGYTF. The DNA of the CDR3 is TGCGCCAGCAGCTTGGCCGGTTTTGATGGCTACACCTTC.

The chain employs TRBV6-5 and TRBJ2-7; maybe TRBD2 (5 bases). CDR1 MNHEY and CDR2 SVGAGI come from the germline V gene. Between the trimmed V and J ends, which lost 4 bases and 6 bases, there was a span of 13 bases. The CDR3 is 13 amino acids. CDR3 in DNA: TGTGCCAGCAGTTTAGACGGACTGGGCGAGCAGTACTTC. Its translation: CASSLDGLGEQYF.

The rearrangement joins TRBV11-2 to TRBJ2-5; D remains unclear. The CDR3 loop spans 11 amino acids. Looked up from germline, CDR1 is SGHAT and CDR2 is FQNNGV. V was trimmed by 7 bases and J by 0 bases, leaving 3 bases between them. The CDR3 spells CASNNQETQYF. The CDR3 bases are TGTGCCAGCAACAACCAAGAGACCCAGTACTTC. The full variable domain, with the rest looked up from reference TRBV11-2 and TRBJ2-5, is EAGVAQSPRYKIIEKRQSVAFWCNPISGHATLYWYQQILGQGPKLLIQFQNNGVVDDSQLPKDRFSAERLKGVDSTLKIQPAKLEDSAVYLCASNNQETQYFGPGTRLLVL.

Here the CDR3 DNA reads TGCGCCAGCAGCCGGGACAAGGGCAGTGGCTACACCTTC. Protein: CASSRDKGSGYTF. This rearrangement joins TRBV5-1 to TRBJ1-2, with D tentatively TRBD1 (6 bases). In germline, CDR1 is SGHRS, CDR2 YFSETQ. CDR3 length: 13 residues. V was cut by 4 bases and J by 7 bases, with 14 bases left in between.

The chain recombines TRBV23-1 with TRBJ2-3, with 12 positions matching TRBD1. TRBV23-1 is annotated as an ORF whose role is uncertain. J lost 4 bases, V lost 0 bases, and 11 bases had no gene match. CDR3 size: 19 residues. Here the CDR3 reads CASSQSPFGTGGSADTQYF. The DNA of the CDR3 is TGCGCCAGCAGTCAATCTCCCTTCGGGACAGGGGGCAGTGCAGATACGCAGTATTTT.

The sample holds a few counts of this clone. The V gene is TRBV9, the J gene TRBJ1-1; no definite D call. This CDR3 contains 15 residues. The V gene lost 0 bases and the J gene lost 3 bases, with 12 bases spanning the gap. Germline loops: CDR1 SGDLS, CDR2 YYNGEE. CDR3 coding DNA: TGTGCCAGCAGCGTAGAGCTCCGGTCCTACACTGAAGCTTTCTTT. Protein sequence: CASSVELRSYTEAFF.

This clone was counted a few times. This chain links TRBV12-3 or TRBV12-4 with TRBJ1-4; possible D gene TRBD1, 6 bases. This CDR3 has 13 amino acids. V gave up 6 bases and J gave up 7 bases, with 12 bases separating them. Here the CDR3 DNA reads TGTGCCAGCAGAAGGGACATTCTTGAAAAACTGTTTTTT. Translated, it gives CASRRDILEKLFF.

The rearrangement links TRBV19 to TRBJ2-3, with 12 bases lining up with TRBD2. Germline trimming cut 1 base from V and 3 bases from J; bases unmatched to any gene: 2. The CDR3 loop spans 16 amino acids. Per the germline V gene, CDR1 is LNHDA and CDR2 is SQIVND (reference sequence). CDR3 amino acids: CASSIGTSGDTDTQYF. The CDR3 DNA reads TGTGCCAGTAGTATAGGGACTAGCGGGGATACAGATACGCAGTATTTT.

The chain is built from TRBV7-2 and TRBJ2-1, with TRBD1 identical over 10 bases. V gave up 5 bases and J gave up 6 bases; unmatched junction bases: 7. Germline V lookup: CDR1 SGHTA, CDR2 FQGNSA. The CDR3 contains 15 residues. The CDR3 protein is CASSRGQGKVNEQFF. The CDR3 nucleotides read TGTGCCAGCAGCCGGGGACAGGGGAAGGTCAATGAGCAGTTCTTC.